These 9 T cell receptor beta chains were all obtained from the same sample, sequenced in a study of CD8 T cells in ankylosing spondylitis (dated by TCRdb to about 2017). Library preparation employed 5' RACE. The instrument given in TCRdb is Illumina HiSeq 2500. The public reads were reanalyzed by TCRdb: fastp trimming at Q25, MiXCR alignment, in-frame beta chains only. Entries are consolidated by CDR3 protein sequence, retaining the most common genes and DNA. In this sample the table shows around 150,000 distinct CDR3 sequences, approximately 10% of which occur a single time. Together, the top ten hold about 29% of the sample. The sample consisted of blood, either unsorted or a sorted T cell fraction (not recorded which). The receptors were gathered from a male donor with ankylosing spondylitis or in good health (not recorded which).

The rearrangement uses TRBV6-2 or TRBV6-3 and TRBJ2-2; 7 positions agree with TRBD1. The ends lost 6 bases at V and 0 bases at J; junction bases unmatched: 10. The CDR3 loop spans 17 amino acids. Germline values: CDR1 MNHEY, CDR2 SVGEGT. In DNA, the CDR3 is TGTGCCAGCAGCAAAACGGGGCAGGGGGCGAACACCGGGGAGCTGTTTTTT. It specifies CASSKTGQGANTGELFF.

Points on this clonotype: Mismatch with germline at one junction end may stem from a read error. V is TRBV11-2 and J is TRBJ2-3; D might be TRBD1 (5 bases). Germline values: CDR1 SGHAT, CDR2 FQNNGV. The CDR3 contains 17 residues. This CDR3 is CASSLTRIGTGPDTQYF. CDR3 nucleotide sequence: TGTGCGAGCAGCTTAACCCGGATCGGCACAGGCCCAGATACGCAGTATTTT.

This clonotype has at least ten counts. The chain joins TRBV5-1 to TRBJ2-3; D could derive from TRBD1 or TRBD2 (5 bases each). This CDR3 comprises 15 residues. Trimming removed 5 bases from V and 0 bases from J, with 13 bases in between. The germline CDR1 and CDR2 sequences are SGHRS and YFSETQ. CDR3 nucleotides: TGCGCCAGCAGGTCAAGAGGGACCAGCACAGATACGCAGTATTTT. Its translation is CASRSRGTSTDTQYF.

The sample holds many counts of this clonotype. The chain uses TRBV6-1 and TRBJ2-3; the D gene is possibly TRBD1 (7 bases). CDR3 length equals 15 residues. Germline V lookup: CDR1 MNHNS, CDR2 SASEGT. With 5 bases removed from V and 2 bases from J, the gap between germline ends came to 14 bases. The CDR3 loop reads CASSPGGSVTDTQYF. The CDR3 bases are TGTGCCAGCAGTCCAGGGGGGTCGGTCACAGATACGCAGTATTTT.

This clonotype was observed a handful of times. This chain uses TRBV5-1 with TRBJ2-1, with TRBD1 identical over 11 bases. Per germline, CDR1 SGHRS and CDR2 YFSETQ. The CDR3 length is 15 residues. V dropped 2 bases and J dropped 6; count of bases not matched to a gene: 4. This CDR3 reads CASSLRTGGSNEQFF. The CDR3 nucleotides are TGCGCCAGCAGCTTAAGGACAGGGGGCTCCAATGAGCAGTTCTTC.

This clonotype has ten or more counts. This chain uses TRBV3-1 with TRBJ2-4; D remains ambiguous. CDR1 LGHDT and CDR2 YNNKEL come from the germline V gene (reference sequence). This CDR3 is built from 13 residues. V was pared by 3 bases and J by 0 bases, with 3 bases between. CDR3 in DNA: TGTGCCAGCAGCCAGCTAGCCAAAAACATTCAGTACTTC. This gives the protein CASSQLAKNIQYF.

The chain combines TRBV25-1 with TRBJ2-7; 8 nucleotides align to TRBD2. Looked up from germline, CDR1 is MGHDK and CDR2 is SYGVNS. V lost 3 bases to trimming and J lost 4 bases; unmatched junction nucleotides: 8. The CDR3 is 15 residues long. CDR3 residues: CASSDGYGREYEQYF. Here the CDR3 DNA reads TGTGCCAGCAGTGATGGTTACGGGAGGGAATACGAGCAGTACTTC.

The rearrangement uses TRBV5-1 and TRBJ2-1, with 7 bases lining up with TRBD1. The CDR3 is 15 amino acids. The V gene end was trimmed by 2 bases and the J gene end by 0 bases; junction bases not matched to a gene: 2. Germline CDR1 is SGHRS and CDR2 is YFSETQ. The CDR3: CASSFRDSSYNEQFF. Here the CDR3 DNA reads TGCGCCAGCAGCTTCCGGGACAGCTCCTACAATGAGCAGTTCTTC.

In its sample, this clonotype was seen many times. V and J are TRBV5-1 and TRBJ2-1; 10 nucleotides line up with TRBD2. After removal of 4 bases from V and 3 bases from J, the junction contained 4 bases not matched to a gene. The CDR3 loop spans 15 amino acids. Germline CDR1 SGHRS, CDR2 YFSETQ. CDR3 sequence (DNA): TGCGCCAGCAGCCAAAAGCGGGGGGGCTACAATGAGCAGTTCTTC. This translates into CASSQKRGGYNEQFF.